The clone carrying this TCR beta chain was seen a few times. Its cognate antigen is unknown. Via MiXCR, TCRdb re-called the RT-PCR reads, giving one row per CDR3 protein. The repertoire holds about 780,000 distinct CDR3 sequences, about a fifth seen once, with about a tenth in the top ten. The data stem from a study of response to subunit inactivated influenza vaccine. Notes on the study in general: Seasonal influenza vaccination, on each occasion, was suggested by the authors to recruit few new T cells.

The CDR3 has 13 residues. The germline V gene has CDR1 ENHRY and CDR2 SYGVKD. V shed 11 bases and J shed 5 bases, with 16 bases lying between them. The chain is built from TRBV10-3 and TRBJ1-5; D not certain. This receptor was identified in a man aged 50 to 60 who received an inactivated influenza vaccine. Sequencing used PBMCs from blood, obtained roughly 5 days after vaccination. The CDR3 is CALAAEPDQPQHF. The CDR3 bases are TGTGCCCTAGCGGCAGAGCCCGATCAGCCCCAGCATTTT.